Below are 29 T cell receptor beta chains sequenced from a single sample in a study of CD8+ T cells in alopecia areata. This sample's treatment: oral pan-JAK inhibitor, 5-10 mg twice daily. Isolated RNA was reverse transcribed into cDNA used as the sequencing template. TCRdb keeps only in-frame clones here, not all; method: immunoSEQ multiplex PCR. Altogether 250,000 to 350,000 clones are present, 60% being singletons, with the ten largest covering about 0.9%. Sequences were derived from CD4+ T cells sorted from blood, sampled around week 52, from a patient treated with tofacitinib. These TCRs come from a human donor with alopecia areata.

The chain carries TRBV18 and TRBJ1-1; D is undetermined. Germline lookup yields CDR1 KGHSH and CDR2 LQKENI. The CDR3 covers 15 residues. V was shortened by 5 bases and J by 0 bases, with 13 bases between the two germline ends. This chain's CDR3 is CASSSFGGMNTEAFF. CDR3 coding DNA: TGTGCCAGCTCATCCTTTGGAGGGATGAACACTGAAGCTTTCTTT.

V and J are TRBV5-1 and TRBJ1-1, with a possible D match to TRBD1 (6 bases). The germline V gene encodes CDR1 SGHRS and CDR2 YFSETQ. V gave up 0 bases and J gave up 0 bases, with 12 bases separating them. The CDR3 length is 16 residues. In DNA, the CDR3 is TGCGCCAGCAGCTTGGAGCGGACAGCCATGAACACTGAAGCTTTCTTT. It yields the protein CASSLERTAMNTEAFF.

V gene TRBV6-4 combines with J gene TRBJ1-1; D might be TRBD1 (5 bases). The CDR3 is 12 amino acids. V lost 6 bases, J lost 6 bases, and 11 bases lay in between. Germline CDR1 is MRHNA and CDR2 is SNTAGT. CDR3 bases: TGTGCCAGCAGAACTCGGGGCGCTGAAGCTTTCTTT. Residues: CASRTRGAEAFF.

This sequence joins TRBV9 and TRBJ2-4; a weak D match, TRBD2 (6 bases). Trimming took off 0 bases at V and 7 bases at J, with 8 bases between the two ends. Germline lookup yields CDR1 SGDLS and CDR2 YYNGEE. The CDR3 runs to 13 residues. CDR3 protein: CASSVAGRNIQYF. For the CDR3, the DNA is TGTGCCAGCAGCGTAGCGGGGAGGAACATTCAGTACTTC. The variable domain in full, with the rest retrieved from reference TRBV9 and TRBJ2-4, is DSGVTQTPKHLITATGQRVTLRCSPRSGDLSVYWYQQSLDQGLQFLIQYYNGEERAKGNILERFSAQQFPDLHSELNLSSLELGDSALYFCASSVAGRNIQYFGAGTRLSVL.

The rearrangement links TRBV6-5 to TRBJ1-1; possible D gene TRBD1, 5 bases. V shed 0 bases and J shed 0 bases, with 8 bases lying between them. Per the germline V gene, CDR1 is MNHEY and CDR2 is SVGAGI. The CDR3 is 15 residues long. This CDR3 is CASSYSGTMNTEAFF. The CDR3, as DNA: TGTGCCAGCAGTTACTCTGGGACCATGAACACTGAAGCTTTCTTT.

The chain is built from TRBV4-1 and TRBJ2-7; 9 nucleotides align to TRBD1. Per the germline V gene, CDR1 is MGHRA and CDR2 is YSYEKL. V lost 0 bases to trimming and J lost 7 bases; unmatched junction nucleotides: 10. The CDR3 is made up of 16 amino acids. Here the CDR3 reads CASSQEAGTGIGEQYF. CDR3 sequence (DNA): TGCGCCAGCAGCCAAGAAGCCGGGACAGGGATCGGGGAGCAGTACTTC.

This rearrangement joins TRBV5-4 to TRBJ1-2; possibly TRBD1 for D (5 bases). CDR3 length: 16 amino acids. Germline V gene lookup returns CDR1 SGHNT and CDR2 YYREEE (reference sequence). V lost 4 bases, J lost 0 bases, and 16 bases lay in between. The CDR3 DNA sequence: TGTGCCAGCAGCCCCGTCGGGGGAAGAGCTAACTATGGCTACACCTTC. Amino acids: CASSPVGGRANYGYTF.

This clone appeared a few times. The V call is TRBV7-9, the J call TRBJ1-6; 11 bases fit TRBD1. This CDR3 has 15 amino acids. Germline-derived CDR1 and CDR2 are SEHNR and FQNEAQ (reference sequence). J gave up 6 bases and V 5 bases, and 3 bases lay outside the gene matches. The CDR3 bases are TGTGCCAGCAGCGGCGGGACAGGGGGTAATTCACCCCTCCACTTT. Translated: CASSGGTGGNSPLHF. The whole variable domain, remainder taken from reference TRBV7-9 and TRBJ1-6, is DTGVSQNPRHKITKRGQNVTFRCDPISEHNRLYWYRQTLGQGPEFLTYFQNEAQLEKSRLLSDRFSAERPKGSFSTLEIQRTEQGDSAMYLCASSGGTGGNSPLHFGNGTRLTVT.

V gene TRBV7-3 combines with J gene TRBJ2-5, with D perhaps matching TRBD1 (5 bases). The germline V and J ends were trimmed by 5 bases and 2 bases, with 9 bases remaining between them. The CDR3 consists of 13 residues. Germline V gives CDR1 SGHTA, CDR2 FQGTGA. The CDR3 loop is CASSRRAQETQYF. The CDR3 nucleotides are TGTGCCAGCAGCCGCAGGGCTCAAGAGACCCAGTACTTC.

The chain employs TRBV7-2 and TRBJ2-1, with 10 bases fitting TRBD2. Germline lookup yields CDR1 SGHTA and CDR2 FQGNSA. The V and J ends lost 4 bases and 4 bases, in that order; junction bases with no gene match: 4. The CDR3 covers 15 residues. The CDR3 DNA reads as TGTGCCAGCAGCTCATTTAGCGGGGGGTACAATGAGCAGTTCTTC. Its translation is CASSSFSGGYNEQFF.

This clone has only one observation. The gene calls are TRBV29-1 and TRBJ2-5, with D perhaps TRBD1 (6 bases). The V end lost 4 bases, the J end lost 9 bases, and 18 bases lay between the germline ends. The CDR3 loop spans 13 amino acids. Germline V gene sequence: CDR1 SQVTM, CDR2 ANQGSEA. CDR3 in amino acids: CSVVLNTAGAQYF. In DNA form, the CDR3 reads TGCAGCGTTGTTCTTAACACTGCAGGGGCCCAGTACTTC.

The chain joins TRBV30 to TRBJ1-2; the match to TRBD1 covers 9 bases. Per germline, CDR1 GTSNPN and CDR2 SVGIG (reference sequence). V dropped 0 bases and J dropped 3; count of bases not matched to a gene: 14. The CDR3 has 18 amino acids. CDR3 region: CAWSVRGQGARGYYGYTF. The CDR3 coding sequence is TGTGCCTGGAGTGTACGGGGACAGGGCGCACGGGGGTACTATGGCTACACCTTC.

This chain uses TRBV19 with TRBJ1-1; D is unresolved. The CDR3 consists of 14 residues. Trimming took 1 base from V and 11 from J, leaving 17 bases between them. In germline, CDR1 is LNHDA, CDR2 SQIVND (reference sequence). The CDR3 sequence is CASSIARAPLEAFF. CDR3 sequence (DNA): TGTGCCAGTAGTATAGCCCGGGCACCCCTTGAGGCTTTCTTT. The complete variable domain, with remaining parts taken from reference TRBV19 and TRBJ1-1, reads DGGITQSPKYLFRKEGQNVTLSCEQNLNHDAMYWYRQDPGQGLRLIYYSQIVNDFQKGDIAEGYSVSREKKESFPLTVTSAQKNPTAFYLCASSIARAPLEAFFGQGTRLTVV.

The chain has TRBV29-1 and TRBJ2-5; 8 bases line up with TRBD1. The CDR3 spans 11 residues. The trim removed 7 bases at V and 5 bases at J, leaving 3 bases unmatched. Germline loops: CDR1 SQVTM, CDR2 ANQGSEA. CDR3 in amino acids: CSEDRVETQYF. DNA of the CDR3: TGCAGCGAGGACAGGGTGGAGACCCAGTACTTC.

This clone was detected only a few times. CDR3 protein: CASTSGTGDSPLHF. CDR3 DNA: TGTGCCAGCACATCCGGGACAGGGGATTCACCCCTCCACTTT. V is TRBV7-8 and J is TRBJ1-6; 10 bases match TRBD1. The trim removed 7 bases at V and 8 bases at J, leaving 5 bases unmatched. In germline, CDR1 is SGHVS, CDR2 FQNEAQ. The CDR3 loop spans 14 amino acids.

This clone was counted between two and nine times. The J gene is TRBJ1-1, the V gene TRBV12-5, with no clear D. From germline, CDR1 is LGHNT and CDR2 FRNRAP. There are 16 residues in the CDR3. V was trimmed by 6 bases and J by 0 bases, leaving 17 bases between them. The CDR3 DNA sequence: TGTGCTAGTGGCCGCGAGGCGGGCGGCATGAACACTGAAGCTTTCTTT. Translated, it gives CASGREAGGMNTEAFF.

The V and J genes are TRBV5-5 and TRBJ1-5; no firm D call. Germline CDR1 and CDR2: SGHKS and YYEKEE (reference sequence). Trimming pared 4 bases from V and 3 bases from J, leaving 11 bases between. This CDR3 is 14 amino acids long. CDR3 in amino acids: CASSLLRANQPQHF. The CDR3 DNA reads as TGTGCCAGCAGCCTACTGAGGGCCAATCAGCCCCAGCATTTT.

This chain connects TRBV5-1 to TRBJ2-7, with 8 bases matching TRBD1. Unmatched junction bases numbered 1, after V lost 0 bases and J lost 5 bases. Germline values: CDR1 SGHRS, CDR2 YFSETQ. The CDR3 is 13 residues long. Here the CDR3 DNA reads TGCGCCAGCAGCTTGGCAGGGGGCAACGAGCAGTACTTC. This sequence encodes CASSLAGGNEQYF.

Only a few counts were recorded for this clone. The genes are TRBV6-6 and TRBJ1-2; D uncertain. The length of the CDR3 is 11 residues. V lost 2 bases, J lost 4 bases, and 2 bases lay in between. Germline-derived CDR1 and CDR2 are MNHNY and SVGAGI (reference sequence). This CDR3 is CASSYTYGYTF. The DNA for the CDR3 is TGTGCCAGCAGTTACACCTATGGCTACACCTTC.

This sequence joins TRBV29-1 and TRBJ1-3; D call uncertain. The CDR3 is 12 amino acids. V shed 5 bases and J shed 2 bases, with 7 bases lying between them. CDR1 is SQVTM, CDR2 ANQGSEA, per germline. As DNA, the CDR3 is TGCAGCGTTTTATGGGCTGGAAACACCATATATTTT. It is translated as CSVLWAGNTIYF.

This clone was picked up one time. The CDR3 reads CASSQDRQGIGIQYF. The CDR3 DNA is TGTGCCAGCAGCCAAGATCGACAGGGTATCGGCATTCAGTACTTC. V usage is TRBV4-2 and J usage is TRBJ2-4; 7 positions match TRBD1. The germline V gene encodes CDR1 LGHNA and CDR2 YNFKEQ. The V segment lost 0 bases and the J segment 9 bases; nucleotides outside the gene matches: 8. CDR3 length equals 15 residues.

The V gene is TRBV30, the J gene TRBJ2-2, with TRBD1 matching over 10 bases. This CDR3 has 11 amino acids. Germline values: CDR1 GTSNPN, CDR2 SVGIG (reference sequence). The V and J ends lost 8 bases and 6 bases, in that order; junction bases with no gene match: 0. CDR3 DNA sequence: TGTGCCGGGACAGGGGCCGGGGAGCTGTTTTTT. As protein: CAGTGAGELFF. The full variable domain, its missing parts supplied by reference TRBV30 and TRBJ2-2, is SQTIHQWPATLVQPVGSPLSLECTVEGTSNPNLYWYRQAAGRGLQLLFYSVGIGQISSEVPQNLSASRPQDRQFILSSKKLLLSDSGFYLCAGTGAGELFFGEGSRLTVL.

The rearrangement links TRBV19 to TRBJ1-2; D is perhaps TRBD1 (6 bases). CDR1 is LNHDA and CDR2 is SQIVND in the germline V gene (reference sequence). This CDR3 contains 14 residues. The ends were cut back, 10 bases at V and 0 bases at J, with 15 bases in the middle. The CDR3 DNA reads TGTGCCACCCGCCTCAGGGGCTCTAACTATGGCTACACCTTC. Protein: CATRLRGSNYGYTF.

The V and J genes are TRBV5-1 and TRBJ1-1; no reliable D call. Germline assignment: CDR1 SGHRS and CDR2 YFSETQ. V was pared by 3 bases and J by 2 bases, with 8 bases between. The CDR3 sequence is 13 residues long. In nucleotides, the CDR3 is TGCGCCAGCAGCTACGGCCTCAACACTGAAGCTTTCTTT. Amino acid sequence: CASSYGLNTEAFF.

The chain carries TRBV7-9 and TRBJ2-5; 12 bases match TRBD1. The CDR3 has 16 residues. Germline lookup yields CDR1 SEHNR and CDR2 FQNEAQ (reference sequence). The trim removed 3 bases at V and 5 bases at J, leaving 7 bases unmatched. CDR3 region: CASSFPGQGAGETQYF. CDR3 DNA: TGTGCCAGCAGCTTCCCGGGACAGGGGGCTGGGGAGACCCAGTACTTC.

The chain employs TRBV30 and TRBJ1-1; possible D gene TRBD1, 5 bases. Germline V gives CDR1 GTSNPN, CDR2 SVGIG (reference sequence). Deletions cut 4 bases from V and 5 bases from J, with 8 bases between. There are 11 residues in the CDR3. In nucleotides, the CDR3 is TGTGCCTGGAAGTGGGGGACTGAAGCTTTCTTT. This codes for CAWKWGTEAFF.

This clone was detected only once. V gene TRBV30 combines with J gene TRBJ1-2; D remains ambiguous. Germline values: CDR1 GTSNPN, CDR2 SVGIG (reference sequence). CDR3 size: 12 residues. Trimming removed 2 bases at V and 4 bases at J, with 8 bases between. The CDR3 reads CAWSSGRYGYTF. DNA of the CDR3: TGTGCCTGGAGTTCCGGGCGCTATGGCTACACCTTC. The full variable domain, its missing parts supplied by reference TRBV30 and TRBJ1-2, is SQTIHQWPATLVQPVGSPLSLECTVEGTSNPNLYWYRQAAGRGLQLLFYSVGIGQISSEVPQNLSASRPQDRQFILSSKKLLLSDSGFYLCAWSSGRYGYTFGSGTRLTVV.

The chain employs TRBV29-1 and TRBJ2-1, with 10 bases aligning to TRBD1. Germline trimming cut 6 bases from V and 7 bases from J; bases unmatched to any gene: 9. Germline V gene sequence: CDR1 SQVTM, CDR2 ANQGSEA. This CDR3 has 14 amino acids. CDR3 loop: CSVEGTDRGNEQFF. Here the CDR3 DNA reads TGCAGCGTAGAGGGGACGGACAGGGGGAATGAGCAGTTCTTC.

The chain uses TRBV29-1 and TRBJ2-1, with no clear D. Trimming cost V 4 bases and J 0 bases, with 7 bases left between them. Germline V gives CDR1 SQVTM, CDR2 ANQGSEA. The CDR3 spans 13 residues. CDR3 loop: CSVGSVSYNEQFF. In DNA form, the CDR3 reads TGCAGCGTTGGTTCAGTCTCCTACAATGAGCAGTTCTTC.